These 2 T cell receptor beta chains were sequenced from one sample in a study of cytomegalovirus exposure and HLA in healthy donors. Profiling relied on immunoSEQ multiplex PCR, and the TCRdb table lists in-frame clones only, not all of them. Of about 64,000 clones listed, around 89% are singletons. Sample: PBMCs. These receptors were taken from a woman in her late teens or twenties in good health and CMV-seronegative.

The genes are TRBV19 and TRBJ1-5; no firm D call. Looked up from germline, CDR1 is LNHDA and CDR2 is SQIVND (reference sequence). This CDR3 comprises 15 residues. V was cut by 3 bases and J by 0 bases, with 9 bases left in between. The DNA of the CDR3 is TGTGCCAGTAGTATCATCATCCATAGCAATCAGCCCCAGCATTTT. Its translation is CASSIIIHSNQPQHF.

This clone was seen a single time. The chain is built from TRBV18 and TRBJ2-3; 15 nucleotides agree with TRBD2. Germline V gene data show CDR1 as KGHSH and CDR2 as LQKENI. The CDR3 covers 16 residues. V lost 0 bases to trimming and J lost 5 bases; unmatched junction nucleotides: 0. The CDR3: CASSPPGLAGGDTQYF. Written as DNA, the CDR3 is TGTGCCAGCTCACCACCGGGACTAGCGGGGGGAGATACGCAGTATTTT.